These 17 T cell receptor beta chains were sequenced from one sample in a study of spatial heterogeneity in lung cancer (dated by TCRdb to between 2018 and 2021). The method was 5' RACE. Sequencer: NextSeq 500. TCRdb ran its own pipeline on the public reads, namely fastp trimming at Q25 and MiXCR clone calling, and kept in-frame beta chains. Rows with a matching CDR3 protein are joined into one entry that keeps the most common DNA and genes. Recorded for this sample are about 13,000 distinct CDR3 sequences; around 4.2% of them occurred a single time. The ten largest clones add up to 45% of the sample. Reading the label with the study, this specimen's time point is: sample taken at primary tumor resection. Without any cell sorting, TCR sequencing was performed on whole RNA extracted either from tumor and nontumor lung tissue or from cryopreserved PBMC samples. The sequenced sample was PBMCs, obtained at surgery. The origin of the receptors is a male donor with early-stage non-small cell lung cancer.

This clonotype showed up many times. Found in a library prepared for alpha chains, this beta chain is an off-target read, and its abundance has little meaning. The chain employs TRBV4-3 and TRBJ2-1, with D perhaps given as TRBD1 or TRBD2 (5 bases each). The CDR3 runs to 13 residues. The ends were cut back, 1 base at V and 14 bases at J, with 15 bases in the middle. Germline lookup yields CDR1 LGHNA and CDR2 YSLEER. In nucleotides, the CDR3 is TGCGCCAGCAGCCAAGTAAGGGGAGACATGGAGTTCTTC. Its protein is CASSQVRGDMEFF.

This clonotype was observed at least ten times. This beta chain is a stray sequence in a library constructed for alpha chains; its clone size is not meaningful. The chain recombines TRBV7-7 with TRBJ2-1, with a weak D call TRBD2 (7 bases). Germline assignment: CDR1 SSHAT and CDR2 FNYEAQ (reference sequence). This CDR3 has 15 residues. V was cut by 5 bases and J by 0 bases, with 11 bases left in between. CDR3 sequence (DNA): TGTGCCAGCAGCGCGGGGGCCAGCTCCTACAATGAGCAGTTCTTC. Amino acid sequence: CASSAGASSYNEQFF.

The sample holds a few counts of this clonotype. A library made for alpha chains picked up this beta chain off target, so its size means little. This chain links TRBV6-2 or TRBV6-3 with TRBJ2-5, with D maybe TRBD2 (6 bases). The length of the CDR3 is 14 residues. V lost 5 bases and J 3 bases, leaving 13 bases between the germline ends. Germline CDR1 and CDR2: MNHEY and SVGEGT. CDR3 DNA: TGTGCCAGCAGTCCGCGACTAGGGAAAGAGACCCAGTACTTC. Its protein is CASSPRLGKETQYF.

This clonotype was seen ten or more times. The library was built for alpha chains, so this beta chain is an off-target read and its size means little. The chain employs TRBV28 and TRBJ2-1, with D perhaps assigned TRBD1 or TRBD2 (5 bases each). CDR3 length: 22 residues. Deletions cut 2 bases from V and 0 bases from J, with 29 bases between. CDR1 is MDHEN and CDR2 is SYDVKM in the germline V gene. The CDR3 here is CASSLTLADVAEGFSSYNEQFF. In DNA, the CDR3 is TGTGCCAGCAGTTTAACCCTAGCCGACGTGGCCGAGGGGTTTAGCTCCTACAATGAGCAGTTCTTC.

This clonotype was seen at least ten times. This beta chain appears as a stray read in a library generated for alpha chains; its size is not informative. This rearrangement joins TRBV7-9 to TRBJ1-4; the D gene is possibly TRBD1 (5 bases). Germline-derived CDR1 and CDR2 are SEHNR and FQNEAQ (reference sequence). This CDR3 has 15 residues. Trimming took off 5 bases at V and 0 bases at J, with 10 bases between the two ends. CDR3 protein: CASSAPGATNEKLFF. CDR3 bases: TGTGCCAGCAGCGCCCCGGGGGCAACTAATGAAAAACTGTTTTTT.

Ten or more counts support this clonotype. The size of this beta chain means little, since it is a stray read in a library made for alpha chains. The rearrangement joins TRBV5-4 to TRBJ2-7, with unresolved D. The CDR3 is 16 residues long. Trimming left V 4 bases short and J 0 bases short, with 17 bases between. Germline V lookup: CDR1 SGHNT, CDR2 YYREEE (reference sequence). CDR3 coding DNA: TGTGCCAGCAGCCCCCGGTTCGGCGCTGACTCCTACGAGCAGTACTTC. It yields the protein CASSPRFGADSYEQYF.

This clonotype has a count of ten or more. With the library built for alpha chains, this beta chain is off target and its frequency is not meaningful. CDR3 bases: TGTGCCAGCAGCTCGAGGACTAGCGCCCGAACCTACGAGCAGTACTTC. Translating gives CASSSRTSARTYEQYF. The rearrangement joins TRBV7-2 to TRBJ2-7, with 9 nucleotides matching TRBD2. CDR3 length: 16 residues. The J segment lost 2 bases and the V segment lost 4 bases, leaving 9 bases of the junction unmatched. From germline, CDR1 is SGHTA and CDR2 FQGNSA.

In this sample, this clonotype turned up many times. Being off target in a library aimed at alpha chains, this beta chain has a size of little meaning. Here the CDR3 DNA reads TGTGCCTGGAGTGGGCAGGGAACTAACTATGGCTACACCTTC. Amino acids: CAWSGQGTNYGYTF. This rearrangement joins TRBV30 to TRBJ1-2; TRBD1 is a possible D gene (5 bases). V was clipped by 1 base and J by 0 bases, with 9 bases between them. This CDR3 is built from 14 residues. Germline CDR1 and CDR2: GTSNPN and SVGIG (reference sequence).

In its sample, this clonotype was seen many times. For a library built for alpha chains, this beta chain is a stray read; little rests on its size. The chain links TRBV19 to TRBJ1-1; no reliable D call. The CDR3 has 13 amino acids. V lost 5 bases and J lost 1, with 8 bases in between. Germline-derived CDR1 and CDR2 are LNHDA and SQIVND (reference sequence). The CDR3 sequence: CASSPRENTEAFF. CDR3 DNA: TGTGCCAGTAGTCCGAGGGAGAACACTGAAGCTTTCTTT.

In its sample, this clonotype was seen many times. The library was built for alpha chains, so this beta chain is an off-target read and its size means little. The chain uses TRBV20-1 and TRBJ1-5; the D is unclear. Trimming took 2 bases from V and 2 from J, leaving 13 bases between them. The CDR3 sequence is 15 residues long. Germline loops: CDR1 DFQATT, CDR2 SNEGSKA (reference sequence). CDR3 sequence reads: CSARPFDIGNQPQHF. CDR3 bases: TGCAGTGCTAGACCTTTCGACATAGGCAATCAGCCCCAGCATTTT.

The table lists this clonotype with many counts. The library was built for alpha chains, so this beta chain is an off-target read and its size means little. The V call is TRBV5-1, the J call TRBJ1-1, with D possibly TRBD1 on 5 matching bases. Germline CDR1 SGHRS, CDR2 YFSETQ. The ends were cut back, 3 bases at V and 4 bases at J, with 13 bases in the middle. The CDR3 is 14 amino acids. CDR3 bases: TGCGCCAGCAGCTCGCAGGGAGGCGGCACTGAAGCTTTCTTT. Translating it yields CASSSQGGGTEAFF.

Ten or more counts support this clonotype. The size of this beta chain means little, since it is a stray read in a library made for alpha chains. This chain uses TRBV5-1 with TRBJ1-5; D may be TRBD1 (5 bases). CDR3 length: 15 amino acids. V lost 0 bases and J lost 5, with 12 bases in between. Germline loops: CDR1 SGHRS, CDR2 YFSETQ. The CDR3 protein is CASSLGAGLDQPQHF. The DNA for the CDR3 is TGCGCCAGCAGCTTGGGAGCAGGGTTGGATCAGCCCCAGCATTTT.

Many counts were recorded for this clonotype. Within a library made for alpha chains, this beta chain is off target, and its count is uninformative. The V gene is TRBV28, the J gene TRBJ1-2; D remains ambiguous. Between the trimmed V and J ends, which lost 2 bases and 7 bases, there was a span of 8 bases. Germline CDR1 is MDHEN and CDR2 is SYDVKM. This CDR3 spans 12 amino acids. CDR3 amino acids: CASSLPGSGYTF. DNA for the CDR3: TGTGCCAGCAGTTTACCGGGTTCTGGCTACACCTTC.

This clonotype was picked up many times. A read error may account for a junction end that differs from germline. With the library built for alpha chains, this beta chain is off target and its frequency is not meaningful. The chain couples TRBV20-1 to TRBJ1-6, with no clear D. CDR1 DFQATT and CDR2 SNEGSKA come from the germline V gene (reference sequence). The CDR3 loop spans 12 amino acids. Here the CDR3 reads CSANSGNPPLHF. The CDR3 DNA follows: TGCAGTGCTAACAGCGGTAATCCACCCCTCCACTTT.

There are a few counts of this clonotype. This beta chain represents an off-target read in a library built for alpha chains; its size is of limited meaning. This chain connects TRBV20-1 to TRBJ1-2, with TRBD1 matching over 9 bases. Germline V gene data show CDR1 as DFQATT and CDR2 as SNEGSKA (reference sequence). V shed 6 bases and J 7 bases; nucleotides not matched to a gene: 15. This CDR3 is 15 amino acids long. In DNA form, the CDR3 reads TGCAGTGCCACCCTCGGGACAGGGAATATTCGTGGCTACACCTTC. This sequence encodes CSATLGTGNIRGYTF.

The table lists this clonotype with many counts. Since it is a stray read in a library aimed at alpha chains, this beta chain has a size that is not meaningful. DNA for the CDR3: TGTGCCAGCAGCCCCCCCGATCAGCCCCAGCATTTT. Translated: CASSPPDQPQHF. The chain uses TRBV7-9 and TRBJ1-5; no firm D call. The CDR3 consists of 12 residues. V gave up 5 bases and J gave up 5 bases, with 7 bases separating them. Germline CDR1 and CDR2: SEHNR and FQNEAQ (reference sequence).

This clonotype appeared many times. This beta chain slipped into a library made for alpha chains as a stray read, so its size is not meaningful. The chain recombines TRBV19 with TRBJ1-5; 10 positions match TRBD1. The ends lost 10 bases at V and 1 base at J; junction bases unmatched: 10. Looked up from germline, CDR1 is LNHDA and CDR2 is SQIVND (reference sequence). The CDR3 runs to 16 residues. CDR3 DNA sequence: TGTGCCACCGCGGACAGGGGGACCTGGAGCAATCAGCCCCAGCATTTT. Its protein product is CATADRGTWSNQPQHF.